The clone carrying this T cell receptor beta chain was counted a single time. Its antigen is as yet unknown. The sample belongs to a study of cytomegalovirus exposure and HLA in healthy donors. Study-wide background: Unique TCRs from HLA-typed donors, 70 million to 100 million of them, were held in an early data release. Findings and caveats of the study: As a later analysis revealed, the rate of TCR association differed by HLA locus, with DRB1 most and HLA-C fewest.

The PCR used 60 Vbeta and 13 Jbeta primers. Repertoires were generated with immunoSEQ multiplex PCR, while TCRdb's copy carries only in-frame clones and drops some. The sample lists 180,000 or so clones; about three quarters were seen once. CDR1 is SGHDT, CDR2 YYEEEE, per germline. V lost 6 bases to trimming and J lost 9 bases; unmatched junction nucleotides: 6. CDR3 size: 14 residues. The genes are TRBV5-6 and TRBJ1-6; 10 bases are shared with TRBD1. This receptor was identified in a man in his fifties or sixties in good health and CMV-seropositive. The sample consisted of PBMCs. CDR3 region: CASTVGTGASPLHF. CDR3 nucleotide sequence: TGTGCCAGCACCGTCGGGACAGGGGCTTCACCCCTCCACTTT.